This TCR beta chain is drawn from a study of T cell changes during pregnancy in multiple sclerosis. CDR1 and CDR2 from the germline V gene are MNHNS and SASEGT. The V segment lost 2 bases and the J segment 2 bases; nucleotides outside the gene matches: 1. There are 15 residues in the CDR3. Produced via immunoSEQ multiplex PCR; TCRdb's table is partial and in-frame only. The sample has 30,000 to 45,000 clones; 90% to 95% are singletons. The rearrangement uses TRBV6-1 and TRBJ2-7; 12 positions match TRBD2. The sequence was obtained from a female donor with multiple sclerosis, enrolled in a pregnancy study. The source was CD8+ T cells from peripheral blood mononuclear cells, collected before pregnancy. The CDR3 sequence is CASSERTSGAYEQYF. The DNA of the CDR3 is TGTGCCAGCAGTGAACGGACTAGCGGGGCCTACGAGCAGTACTTC.